The 22 T cell receptor beta chains below all came from one sample that was sequenced in a study of Ad26.COV2.S vaccination and SARS-CoV-2 variants. Measured with immunoSEQ multiplex PCR; TCRdb has only the in-frame clones, and not every one. This sample has some 370,000 clones, with roughly 80% found just once. The treatment here: around 19 received Ad26.COV2.S at low or high dose, single or two shots; roughly five received placebo; per-sample allocation not given. Sampling was performed 63 days after the first vaccine or placebo injection. The sample in question was peripheral blood, obtained in a trial of Ad26.COV2.S vaccine versus placebo. These receptors were taken from a person between 18 and 65 years old who received the Ad26.COV2.S COVID-19 vaccine or a placebo.

The J gene is TRBJ1-6, the V gene TRBV19; tentatively, D is TRBD1 (6 bases). Trimming cost V 6 bases and J 9 bases, with 12 bases left between them. The CDR3 length is 13 residues. Germline V gives CDR1 LNHDA, CDR2 SQIVND (reference sequence). DNA for the CDR3: TGTGCCAGTAGCGGGGGGCTCATTTCACCCCTCCACTTT. As protein: CASSGGLISPLHF.

This clone was seen more than once but under ten times. CDR3 amino acids: CASSLQGRNTEAFF. DNA for the CDR3: TGTGCCAGCAGTCTACAGGGGAGGAACACTGAAGCTTTCTTT. The chain carries TRBV2 and TRBJ1-1; 7 nucleotides match TRBD1. From germline, CDR1 is SNHLY and CDR2 FYNNEI. This CDR3 is 14 amino acids long. Trimming at V came to 5 bases and at J to 1 base, leaving 4 bases not matched to a gene.

The rearrangement joins TRBV16 to TRBJ1-2, with D maybe TRBD1 (5 bases). Germline CDR1 and CDR2: KGHSY and FQNENV. The CDR3 has 18 residues. V was pared by 0 bases and J by 1 base, with 18 bases between. This CDR3 is CASSQSVPRGRGNYGYTF. CDR3 bases: TGTGCCAGCAGCCAATCAGTCCCCCGGGGGAGAGGTAACTATGGCTACACCTTC.

J is TRBJ2-1 and V is TRBV7-9; possible D gene TRBD2, 6 bases. V lost 5 bases and J lost 8, with 10 bases in between. In germline, CDR1 is SEHNR, CDR2 FQNEAQ (reference sequence). The CDR3 has 12 residues. The CDR3 sequence is CASSPRGDEQFF. In DNA, the CDR3 is TGTGCCAGCAGCCCCCGCGGGGATGAGCAGTTCTTC.

The V and J genes are TRBV27 and TRBJ2-1; possibly TRBD2 for D (5 bases). The CDR3 covers 17 residues. Trimming left V 4 bases short and J 12 bases short, with 28 bases between. Germline V gene lookup returns CDR1 MNHEY and CDR2 SMNVEV (reference sequence). The CDR3 loop is CASSSSLGSSILGGQFF. The CDR3, as DNA: TGTGCCAGCAGTTCCTCCCTGGGGTCTAGCATTCTCGGTGGGCAGTTCTTC.

The rearrangement uses TRBV7-3 and TRBJ1-2; tentatively, D is TRBD1 (5 bases). From germline, CDR1 is SGHTA and CDR2 FQGTGA. Trimming pared 5 bases from V and 0 bases from J, leaving 10 bases between. The CDR3 loop spans 14 amino acids. Written as DNA, the CDR3 is TGTGCCAGCAGCCCGGGGACTACTAACTATGGCTACACCTTC. Translating it yields CASSPGTTNYGYTF.

This clone has a single count. This chain connects TRBV5-1 to TRBJ2-3; 10 bases map to TRBD2. This CDR3 has 15 amino acids. CDR1 is SGHRS, CDR2 YFSETQ, per germline. After removal of 2 bases from V and 3 bases from J, the junction contained 3 bases not matched to a gene. The CDR3 DNA reads TGCGCCAGCAGCTTTCCTAGCGGGGGTACAGATACGCAGTATTTT. Protein product: CASSFPSGGTDTQYF.

V gene TRBV6-1 combines with J gene TRBJ1-6, with D possibly being TRBD1 (6 bases). The CDR3 totals 18 residues. Trimming cost V 4 bases and J 8 bases, with 24 bases left between them. The germline gives CDR1 MNHNS, CDR2 SASEGT. CDR3 region: CASSGRGGQHPGDSPLHF. In nucleotides, the CDR3 is TGTGCCAGCAGTGGGCGTGGTGGACAGCATCCAGGGGATTCACCCCTCCACTTT.

The chain carries TRBV19 and TRBJ2-1; TRBD2 aligns across 9 bases. After removal of 1 base from V and 6 bases from J, the junction contained 4 bases not matched to a gene. The length of the CDR3 is 15 residues. Looked up from germline, CDR1 is LNHDA and CDR2 is SQIVND (reference sequence). The CDR3 DNA follows: TGTGCCAGTAGTATAGGCGGGAGGGCCCTCAATGAGCAGTTCTTC. The encoded protein is CASSIGGRALNEQFF.

The chain couples TRBV11-1 to TRBJ1-2; D is perhaps TRBD1 (5 bases). V lost 0 bases and J lost 4, with 6 bases in between. The CDR3 has 13 residues. Germline V gene sequence: CDR1 SGHAT, CDR2 FQDESV (reference sequence). CDR3 coding DNA: TGTGCCAGCAGCTTAGCCGGGGGCTATGGCTACACCTTC. Its translation: CASSLAGGYGYTF.

The chain is built from TRBV7-6 and TRBJ1-4, with a weak D call TRBD1 (5 bases). V was shortened by 5 bases and J by 8 bases, with 15 bases between the two germline ends. The CDR3 sequence is 14 residues long. Germline V gives CDR1 SGHVS, CDR2 FNYEAQ. CDR3 region: CASSPGTSGEKLFF. The CDR3 nucleotides are TGTGCCAGCAGCCCCGGGACTTCGGGGGAAAAACTGTTTTTT.

This clone came up a few times. The genes are TRBV18 and TRBJ1-3; no clear D gene. This CDR3 is built from 13 residues. The V end was cut by 2 bases, the J end by 6 bases, with 8 bases between. In germline, CDR1 is KGHSH, CDR2 LQKENI. This chain's CDR3 is CASSPTNLNTIYF. CDR3 sequence (DNA): TGTGCCAGCTCACCAACCAACTTAAACACCATATATTTT. Supplemented by reference TRBV18 and TRBJ1-3, the full variable domain reads NAGVMQNPRHLVRRRGQEARLRCSPMKGHSHVYWYRQLPEEGLKFMVYLQKENIIDESGMPKERFSAEFPKEGPSILRIQQVVRGDSAAYFCASSPTNLNTIYFGEGSWLTVV.

V gene TRBV5-1 combines with J gene TRBJ2-7, with 11 nucleotides matching TRBD2. Germline values: CDR1 SGHRS, CDR2 YFSETQ. This CDR3 has 15 amino acids. Trimming took 2 bases from V and 3 from J; bases not matched to a gene: 4. The CDR3 is CASSFLAGGFYEQYF. The CDR3 DNA follows: TGCGCCAGCAGCTTCCTAGCGGGAGGATTCTACGAGCAGTACTTC.

As for this clone: Other DNA variants within this sample encode the same CDR3. CDR3 region: CASSRGETQYF. CDR3 DNA sequence: TGTGCCAGCAGTCGGGGCGAGACCCAGTACTTC. The rearrangement uses TRBV12-3 or TRBV12-4 and TRBJ2-5; tentatively, D is TRBD1 or TRBD2 (5 bases each). The CDR3 loop spans 11 amino acids. Trimming removed 5 bases at V and 5 bases at J, with 6 bases between.

The chain recombines TRBV9 with TRBJ2-7; TRBD2 might be the D (6 bases). The V end lost 3 bases, the J end lost 3 bases, and 13 bases lay between the germline ends. Germline V gene lookup returns CDR1 SGDLS and CDR2 YYNGEE. The CDR3 totals 14 residues. Written as DNA, the CDR3 is TGTGCCAGCAGCGCCGGGACTGCCCTCTACGAGCAGTACTTC. Its protein is CASSAGTALYEQYF.

DNA of the CDR3: TGTGCCAGCAGCTTAGAGGCACGGGGGACAGGCGTAGGAGAGCAGTACTTC. This gives the protein CASSLEARGTGVGEQYF. The V gene is TRBV13, the J gene TRBJ2-7; 8 bases align to TRBD1. Per the germline V gene, CDR1 is PRHDT and CDR2 is FYEKMQ (reference sequence). V shed 1 base, J shed 7 bases, and the junction held 15 bases outside the gene matches. The CDR3 covers 17 residues.

The chain carries TRBV7-9 and TRBJ1-5; D is ambiguous. V was shortened by 1 base and J by 5 bases, with 3 bases between the two germline ends. From germline, CDR1 is SEHNR and CDR2 FQNEAQ (reference sequence). The length of the CDR3 is 12 residues. The CDR3 sequence: CASSLDDQPQHF. In DNA, the CDR3 is TGTGCCAGCAGCTTAGACGATCAGCCCCAGCATTTT.

The genes are TRBV5-1 and TRBJ2-1; D possibly corresponds to TRBD2 (5 bases). Germline lookup yields CDR1 SGHRS and CDR2 YFSETQ. Trimming pared 6 bases from V and 0 bases from J, leaving 13 bases between. The CDR3 is 15 amino acids. CDR3 protein: CASKIGESSYNEQFF. The CDR3 DNA reads TGCGCCAGCAAAATCGGGGAAAGCTCCTACAATGAGCAGTTCTTC.

The chain links TRBV27 to TRBJ2-7; D call uncertain. Per germline, CDR1 MNHEY and CDR2 SMNVEV (reference sequence). The CDR3 is made up of 15 amino acids. V was trimmed by 5 bases and J by 4 bases, leaving 18 bases between them. CDR3 sequence: CASSASIRAPYEQYF. The CDR3 DNA sequence: TGTGCCAGCAGTGCCTCAATACGTGCACCTTACGAGCAGTACTTC.

The rearrangement uses TRBV6-1 and TRBJ2-1; the D is unclear. Germline CDR1 reads MNHNS; CDR2 reads SASEGT. V lost 5 bases and J lost 7, with 12 bases in between. The CDR3 loop spans 13 amino acids. For the CDR3, the DNA is TGTGCCAGCAGTTCAGCAAGTATAAATGAGCAGTTCTTC. Its translation: CASSSASINEQFF.

The CDR3 DNA sequence: TGTGCCAGCAGCCCGCGGGCCTGGGGAGACGAGCAGTACTTC. It translates to CASSPRAWGDEQYF. The V and J genes are TRBV7-3 and TRBJ2-7, with a weak D call TRBD2 (5 bases). Per germline, CDR1 SGHTA and CDR2 FQGTGA. This CDR3 comprises 14 residues. The V and J ends lost 5 bases and 5 bases respectively, with 16 bases between them.

This chain connects TRBV19 to TRBJ2-2, with D maybe TRBD2 (5 bases). The CDR3 has 16 residues. V was pared by 7 bases and J by 4 bases, with 19 bases between. The germline V gene has CDR1 LNHDA and CDR2 SQIVND (reference sequence). CDR3 amino acids: CASTPLRGWSTGELFF. In DNA, the CDR3 is TGTGCCAGTACCCCCCTTCGCGGGTGGAGCACCGGGGAGCTGTTTTTT. Based on the CDR3 plus reference TRBV19 and TRBJ2-2, the full variable domain is DGGITQSPKYLFRKEGQNVTLSCEQNLNHDAMYWYRQDPGQGLRLIYYSQIVNDFQKGDIAEGYSVSREKKESFPLTVTSAQKNPTAFYLCASTPLRGWSTGELFFGEGSRLTVL.